A single sample is the source of the 26 T cell receptor beta chains below, sequenced in a study of blood T cell repertoires in COVID-19. Produced via immunoSEQ multiplex PCR; TCRdb's table is partial and in-frame only. In the table there are under 200,000 clones, around 80% of which are singletons. Sequencing was performed on peripheral blood. These receptors were obtained from a man between 70 and 80 years old with active or convalescent COVID-19.

The chain joins TRBV6-5 to TRBJ2-6; TRBD1 might be the D (6 bases). CDR3 length: 13 amino acids. Trimming left V 9 bases short and J 4 bases short, with 10 bases between. Germline-derived CDR1 and CDR2 are MNHEY and SVGAGI. CDR3 DNA: TGTGCCAGTAAGACAGGAGGGGCCAACGTCCTGACTTTC. It codes for CASKTGGANVLTF.

The V gene is TRBV18, the J gene TRBJ1-1; TRBD1 is a possible D gene (5 bases). Germline values: CDR1 KGHSH, CDR2 LQKENI. V was cut by 5 bases and J by 5 bases, with 12 bases left in between. There are 13 residues in the CDR3. CDR3 nucleotides: TGTGCCAGCTCAGACGACAGACGGACTGAAGCTTTCTTT. Protein product: CASSDDRRTEAFF.

The chain links TRBV3-1 (or the pseudogene TRBV3-2) to TRBJ2-1; 7 bases agree with TRBD2. V was clipped by 3 bases and J by 9 bases; unmatched bases: 8. The CDR3 runs to 14 residues. Germline V gives CDR1 LGHDT, CDR2 YNNKEL (reference sequence). CDR3 protein: CASSQVAGWREQFF. The DNA for the CDR3 is TGTGCCAGCAGCCAGGTAGCGGGTTGGCGTGAGCAGTTCTTC.

There are a few counts of this clone. The V gene is TRBV30, the J gene TRBJ1-1; D unclear. V was pared by 2 bases and J by 4 bases, with 20 bases between. The CDR3 has 16 amino acids. The germline V gene encodes CDR1 GTSNPN and CDR2 SVGIG (reference sequence). The CDR3 loop reads CAWSRSGFRRSTEAFF. CDR3 sequence (DNA): TGTGCCTGGAGTAGGTCGGGGTTCCGGCGGAGCACTGAAGCTTTCTTT.

The gene calls are TRBV7-9 and TRBJ1-5; TRBD1 is a possible D gene (6 bases). The CDR3 extends over 15 amino acids. V lost 1 base and J lost 5, with 12 bases in between. Germline assignment: CDR1 SEHNR and CDR2 FQNEAQ (reference sequence). The CDR3 coding sequence is TGTGCCAGCAGCTTAGGTTGGGGGCGCGATCAGCCCCAGCATTTT. This codes for CASSLGWGRDQPQHF.

The J gene is TRBJ1-2, the V gene TRBV18; no definite D call. CDR1 KGHSH and CDR2 LQKENI come from the germline V gene. This CDR3 region has 16 residues. Trimming removed 6 bases from V and 7 bases from J, with 24 bases in between. The CDR3 spells CASSPNFQSARSGYTF. The CDR3 nucleotides are TGTGCCAGCTCCCCCAATTTTCAATCAGCGCGTTCTGGCTACACCTTC. Looking up the rest from reference TRBV18 and TRBJ1-2 gives the full variable domain: NAGVMQNPRHLVRRRGQEARLRCSPMKGHSHVYWYRQLPEEGLKFMVYLQKENIIDESGMPKERFSAEFPKEGPSILRIQQVVRGDSAAYFCASSPNFQSARSGYTFGSGTRLTVV.

This sequence joins TRBV7-8 and TRBJ1-2; D is undetermined. The CDR3 is made up of 13 amino acids. CDR1 SGHVS and CDR2 FQNEAQ come from the germline V gene. V lost 2 bases to trimming and J lost 10 bases, with 14 bases between them. As DNA, the CDR3 is TGTGCCAGCAGCTTAAGCCCATTGAGCAACTACACCTTC. Translation: CASSLSPLSNYTF.

The chain employs TRBV7-2 and TRBJ2-3; 9 positions match TRBD1. V was pared by 1 base and J by 6 bases, with 5 bases of the junction left unmatched. The CDR3 runs 15 residues. Germline values: CDR1 SGHTA, CDR2 FQGNSA. This chain's CDR3 is CASSLGGQGSDTQYF. CDR3 coding DNA: TGTGCCAGCAGCTTAGGAGGACAGGGGTCTGATACGCAGTATTTT.

V is TRBV6-5 and J is TRBJ1-2, with D hard to call. Germline CDR1 MNHEY, CDR2 SVGAGI. Trimming stripped 3 bases from V and 3 bases from J, with 11 bases between. This CDR3 contains 14 residues. This chain's CDR3 is CASSYKGGHYGYTF. The CDR3 region has the DNA TGTGCCAGCAGTTATAAGGGAGGGCACTATGGCTACACCTTC.

The V gene is TRBV5-6, the J gene TRBJ2-7, with D tentatively TRBD2 (5 bases). Germline CDR1 is SGHDT and CDR2 is YYEEEE. The CDR3 loop spans 13 amino acids. The V end lost 3 bases, the J end lost 3 bases, and 10 bases lay between the germline ends. The CDR3 bases are TGTGCCAGCAGCTCGAGCGGTTACTACGAGCAGTACTTC. Amino acids: CASSSSGYYEQYF.

This clone has more than one count but fewer than ten. This chain uses TRBV7-3 with TRBJ2-1; 13 bases are a match to TRBD2. With 3 bases clipped from V and 5 bases from J, the junction kept 1 base outside the gene matches. CDR1 and CDR2 (germline): SGHTA, FQGTGA. CDR3 length equals 15 residues. The CDR3 protein is CASSLTSGRNNEQFF. The CDR3 bases are TGTGCCAGCAGCTTGACTAGCGGGAGGAACAATGAGCAGTTCTTC.

V and J are TRBV7-9 and TRBJ1-2, with 7 bases aligning to TRBD1. Germline CDR1 SEHNR, CDR2 FQNEAQ (reference sequence). This CDR3 contains 16 residues. V was clipped by 1 base and J by 4 bases; unmatched bases: 9. CDR3 protein: CASSLGSRGTLYGYTF. As DNA, the CDR3 is TGTGCCAGCAGCTTAGGGTCCAGGGGGACTCTCTATGGCTACACCTTC.

CDR3 sequence (DNA): TGTGCCTGGAGTGGCCTGTATGTGTCGGGAGAGCATGGCTACACCTTC. It yields the protein CAWSGLYVSGEHGYTF. The chain employs TRBV30 and TRBJ1-2; D gene ambiguous. This CDR3 is 16 amino acids long. The germline V gene encodes CDR1 GTSNPN and CDR2 SVGIG (reference sequence). V was cut by 1 base and J by 6 bases, with 21 bases left in between.

J is TRBJ1-1 and V is TRBV2; D unclear. CDR1 is SNHLY and CDR2 is FYNNEI in the germline V gene. This CDR3 has 13 residues. Between the trimmed V and J ends, which lost 4 bases and 1 base, there was a span of 7 bases. CDR3 nucleotides: TGTGCCAGCAGTGGGGGAGCGAACACTGAAGCTTTCTTT. Protein: CASSGGANTEAFF.

The chain employs TRBV12-3 or TRBV12-4 and TRBJ1-6; 8 bases are a match to TRBD1. This CDR3 comprises 13 residues. V lost 5 bases to trimming and J lost 9 bases; unmatched junction nucleotides: 3. In DNA, the CDR3 is TGTGCCAGCAGTCAGGGGACAGGTTCACCCCTCCACTTT. It codes for CASSQGTGSPLHF.

The chain employs TRBV14 and TRBJ2-3; possibly TRBD2 for D (6 bases). CDR1 and CDR2 from the germline V gene are SGHDN and FVKESK. V lost 4 bases and J lost 7, with 12 bases in between. The CDR3 covers 13 residues. CDR3: CASSPHGSNTQYF. DNA of the CDR3: TGTGCCAGCAGCCCCCACGGGAGTAATACGCAGTATTTT.

CDR3 protein: CASSPPGQSYEQYF. The CDR3, as DNA: TGCGCCAGCAGCCCACCGGGACAATCCTACGAGCAGTACTTC. This chain joins TRBV5-1 and TRBJ2-7; weak D call: TRBD1 (6 bases). Germline V gives CDR1 SGHRS, CDR2 YFSETQ. CDR3 length: 14 amino acids. The V end was cut by 4 bases, the J end by 1 base, with 12 bases between.

This chain uses TRBV27 with TRBJ2-2, with D possibly matching TRBD2 (5 bases). The CDR3 has 15 amino acids. V was cut by 3 bases and J by 1 base, with 9 bases left in between. CDR1 is MNHEY and CDR2 is SMNVEV in the germline V gene (reference sequence). This chain's CDR3 is CASSFSRGNTGELFF. CDR3 in DNA: TGTGCCAGCAGTTTCTCCCGGGGGAACACCGGGGAGCTGTTTTTT.

This sequence joins TRBV4-1 and TRBJ2-3; D may be TRBD2 (5 bases). The germline V gene has CDR1 MGHRA and CDR2 YSYEKL. V shed 1 base and J shed 4 bases, with 18 bases lying between them. CDR3 size: 17 residues. The CDR3 loop reads CASSQAIGPSTSDTQYF. The DNA for the CDR3 is TGCGCCAGCAGCCAAGCGATCGGGCCTAGCACGTCAGATACGCAGTATTTT.

The chain recombines TRBV6-1 with TRBJ2-4, with 7 bases fitting TRBD2. Losses at the gene ends were 1 base for V and 9 bases for J; bases not matched to a gene: 12. The V gene's germline CDR1 is MNHNS and CDR2 SASEGT. The length of the CDR3 is 16 residues. The CDR3 is CASSEGGGPGGGIQYF. The CDR3 bases are TGTGCCAGCAGTGAAGGGGGAGGGCCAGGCGGTGGCATTCAGTACTTC.

This clone was observed once. CDR3 amino acids: CASSLITPGQYYGYTF. The CDR3 region has the DNA TGTGCCAGCAGTCTAATAACGCCGGGACAGTACTATGGCTACACCTTC. The rearrangement uses TRBV28 and TRBJ1-2; 7 nucleotides match TRBD1. This CDR3 is built from 16 residues. Trimming at V came to 5 bases and at J to 3 bases, leaving 12 bases not matched to a gene. The V gene's germline CDR1 is MDHEN and CDR2 SYDVKM.

The chain employs TRBV4-1 and TRBJ2-6; the D is unclear. Germline lookup yields CDR1 MGHRA and CDR2 YSYEKL. V was cut by 0 bases and J by 0 bases, with 6 bases left in between. The CDR3 runs 16 residues. The DNA for the CDR3 is TGCGCCAGCAGCCAAGATTACAACTCTGGGGCCAACGTCCTGACTTTC. Its protein product is CASSQDYNSGANVLTF.

V is TRBV18 and J is TRBJ1-5, with 7 nucleotides matching TRBD1. The CDR3 totals 14 residues. The J segment lost 9 bases and the V segment lost 6 bases, leaving 11 bases of the junction unmatched. Germline loops: CDR1 KGHSH, CDR2 LQKENI. The CDR3 is CASSLGQVRGPQHF. The CDR3 DNA reads as TGTGCCAGCTCGCTCGGACAGGTCCGCGGGCCCCAGCATTTT. Supplemented by reference TRBV18 and TRBJ1-5, the full variable domain reads NAGVMQNPRHLVRRRGQEARLRCSPMKGHSHVYWYRQLPEEGLKFMVYLQKENIIDESGMPKERFSAEFPKEGPSILRIQQVVRGDSAAYFCASSLGQVRGPQHFGDGTRLSIL.

This sequence joins TRBV5-1 and TRBJ2-1; perhaps TRBD2 as D (6 bases). CDR3 size: 17 residues. Germline assignment: CDR1 SGHRS and CDR2 YFSETQ. V dropped 0 bases and J dropped 3 bases, with 16 bases sitting between them. This chain's CDR3 is CASSLAGAGQGYNEQFF. The CDR3, as DNA: TGCGCCAGCAGCTTGGCCGGTGCGGGGCAGGGCTACAATGAGCAGTTCTTC. Full variable domain (remainder filled in from reference TRBV5-1 and TRBJ2-1): KAGVTQTPRYLIKTRGQQVTLSCSPISGHRSVSWYQQTPGQGLQFLFEYFSETQRNKGNFPGRFSGRQFSNSRSEMNVSTLELGDSALYLCASSLAGAGQGYNEQFFGPGTRLTVL.

The chain joins TRBV3-1 (or the pseudogene TRBV3-2) to TRBJ2-2; 8 bases agree with TRBD2. Germline lookup yields CDR1 LGHDT and CDR2 YNNKEL (reference sequence). With 3 bases clipped from V and 6 bases from J, the junction kept 0 bases outside the gene matches. The CDR3 has 13 residues. The CDR3 loop is CASSHGGAGELFF. The CDR3 coding sequence is TGTGCCAGCAGCCACGGGGGGGCCGGGGAGCTGTTTTTT.

The chain is built from TRBV10-2 and TRBJ1-2; tentative D call: TRBD1 (5 bases). There are 12 residues in the CDR3. Germline CDR1 and CDR2: WSHSY and SAAADI. The germline V and J ends were trimmed by 0 bases and 8 bases, with 7 bases remaining between them. For the CDR3, the DNA is TGCGCCAGCAGTGAGTCGAAGGGGGGCTACACCTTC. This translates into CASSESKGGYTF.